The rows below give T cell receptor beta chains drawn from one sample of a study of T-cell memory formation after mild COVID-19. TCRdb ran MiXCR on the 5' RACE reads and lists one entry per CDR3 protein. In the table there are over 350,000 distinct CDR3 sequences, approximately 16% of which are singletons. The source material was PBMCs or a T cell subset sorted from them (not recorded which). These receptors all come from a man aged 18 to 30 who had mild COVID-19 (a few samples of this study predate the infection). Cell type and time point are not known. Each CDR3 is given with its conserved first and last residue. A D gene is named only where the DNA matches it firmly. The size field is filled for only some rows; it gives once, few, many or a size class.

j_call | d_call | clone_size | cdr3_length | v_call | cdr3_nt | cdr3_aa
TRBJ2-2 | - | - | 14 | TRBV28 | TGTGCCAGCGCGCTTGGGGGCGGTACCGGGGAGCTGTTTTTT | CASALGGGTGELFF
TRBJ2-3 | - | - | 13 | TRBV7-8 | TGTGCCAGCAGCTACCGGGGTGCGGATACGCAGTATTTT | CASSYRGADTQYF
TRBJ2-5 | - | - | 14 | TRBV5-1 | TGCGCCAGCAGCTTGCAGGCAGCAGCTGGGACCCAGTACTTC | CASSLQAAAGTQYF
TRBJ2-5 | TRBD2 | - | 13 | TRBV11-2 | TGTGCCAGCAGACTAGCGTCCCAAGAGACCCAGTACTTC | CASRLASQETQYF
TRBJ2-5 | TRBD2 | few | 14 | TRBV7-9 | TGTGCCAGCAGCGGTAGCGGGGGCCAAGAGACCCAGTACTTC | CASSGSGGQETQYF
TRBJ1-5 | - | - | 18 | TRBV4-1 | TGCGCCAGCAGCCAAGAGGTAGGGCGGAAGTATAGCAATCAGCCCCAGCATTTT | CASSQEVGRKYSNQPQHF
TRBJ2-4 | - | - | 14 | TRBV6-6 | TGTGCCAGCAGGAGCCGACAGCCGGGCCCCATTCAGTACTTC | CASRSRQPGPIQYF
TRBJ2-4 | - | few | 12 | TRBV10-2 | TGCGCCAGCAGTGATAAAGGGAACATTCAGTACTTC | CASSDKGNIQYF
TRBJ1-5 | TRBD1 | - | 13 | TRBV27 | TGTGCCAGCAGCACAGGGGTGAATCAGCCCCAGCATTTT | CASSTGVNQPQHF
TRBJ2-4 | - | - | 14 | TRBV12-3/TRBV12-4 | TGTGCCAGCAGTTTGGACGGACCCAAAAACATTCAGTACTTC | CASSLDGPKNIQYF
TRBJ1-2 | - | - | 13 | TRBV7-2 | TGTGCCAGCAGCTTAGACGGCGCCTATGGCTACACCTTC | CASSLDGAYGYTF
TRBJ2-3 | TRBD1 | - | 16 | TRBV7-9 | TGTGCCAGCAGCGGAACAGGGGGCGTTTTCACAGATACGCAGTATTTT | CASSGTGGVFTDTQYF
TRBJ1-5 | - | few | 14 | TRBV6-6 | TGTGCCAGCAGTTACCCCCAGGCCCATCAGCCCCAGCATTTT | CASSYPQAHQPQHF
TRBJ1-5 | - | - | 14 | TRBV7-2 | TGTGCCAGCAGCTTGGTCTGGGGCAGGCAGCCCCAGCATTTT | CASSLVWGRQPQHF
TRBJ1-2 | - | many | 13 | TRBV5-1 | TGCGCCAGCAGCTTGGCAGGGGACTATGGCTACACCTTC | CASSLAGDYGYTF
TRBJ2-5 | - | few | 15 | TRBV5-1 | TGCGCCAGCAGCTTGTCGTCTGTTGAAGGAGAGACCCAGTACTTC | CASSLSSVEGETQYF
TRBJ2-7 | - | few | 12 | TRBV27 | TGTGCCAGCAGTTTAGTAGGGAAGGAGCAGTACTTC | CASSLVGKEQYF
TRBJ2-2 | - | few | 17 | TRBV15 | TGTGCCACCAGCAGAGATCGGAACAGGCAGAACACCGGGGAGCTGTTTTTT | CATSRDRNRQNTGELFF
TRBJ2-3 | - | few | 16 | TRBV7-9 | TGTGCCAGCAGCTCGACAGGGAGGGGGAGCACAGATACGCAGTATTTT | CASSSTGRGSTDTQYF
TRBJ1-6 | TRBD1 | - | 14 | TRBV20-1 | TGCAGTGCTCCGTTGACAGGGAATAATTCACCCCTCCACTTT | CSAPLTGNNSPLHF
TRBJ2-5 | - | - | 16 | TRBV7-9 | TGTGCCAGCAGCTTAGTGAGGGGAAAGGTACAAGAGACCCAGTACTTC | CASSLVRGKVQETQYF
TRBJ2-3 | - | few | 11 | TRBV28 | TGTGCCAGCACAGACCCAGATACGCAGTATTTT | CASTDPDTQYF
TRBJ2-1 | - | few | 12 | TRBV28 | TGTGCCAGCAGTTTATACCGGTCCGAGCAGTTCTTC | CASSLYRSEQFF
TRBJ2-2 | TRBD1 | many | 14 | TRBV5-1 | TGCGCCAGCAGCAAGGGACAGGACACCGGGGAGCTGTTTTTT | CASSKGQDTGELFF
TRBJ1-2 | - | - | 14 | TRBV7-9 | TGTGCCAGCAGCTTAGTTCGCAGCCCCTATGGCTACACCTTC | CASSLVRSPYGYTF
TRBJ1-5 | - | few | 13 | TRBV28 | TGTGCCAGCACCTGGGGCAGTCATCAGCCCCAGCATTTT | CASTWGSHQPQHF
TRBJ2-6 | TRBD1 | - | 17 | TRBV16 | TGTGCCAGCAGCCAAGTGGACAGGGGCACTGGGGCCAACGTCCTGACTTTC | CASSQVDRGTGANVLTF
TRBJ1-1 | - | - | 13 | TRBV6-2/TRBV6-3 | TGTGCCAGCAGATGGACAGCGAACACTGAAGCTTTCTTT | CASRWTANTEAFF
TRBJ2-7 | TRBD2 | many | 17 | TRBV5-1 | TGCGCCAGCAGCTGGGGACTAGCGGGGGGTTCCTCCTACGAGCAGTACTTC | CASSWGLAGGSSYEQYF
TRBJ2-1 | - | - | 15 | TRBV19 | TGTGCCAGTAGTAATCAGGGTGGATTAGTAAATGAGCAGTTCTTC | CASSNQGGLVNEQFF
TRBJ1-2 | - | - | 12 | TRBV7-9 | TGTGCCAGCAGCTTAATCAGGGAAAAGAACACCTTC | CASSLIREKNTF
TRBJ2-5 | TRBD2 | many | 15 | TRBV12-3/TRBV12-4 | TGTGCCAGCAGTTTGAGTAGCGGGACCCAAGAGACCCAGTACTTC | CASSLSSGTQETQYF
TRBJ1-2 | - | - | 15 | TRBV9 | TGTGCCAGCAGCGTAGAGGTTAAGGGGAGTAATGGCTACACCTTC | CASSVEVKGSNGYTF
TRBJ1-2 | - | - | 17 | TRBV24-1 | TGTGCCACCAGTGCTCCTCTCGGGGGGGAAGCTAACTATGGCTACACCTTC | CATSAPLGGEANYGYTF
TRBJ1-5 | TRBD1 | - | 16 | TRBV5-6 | TGTGCCAGCAGCTCGTACAGGGGATATAGCAATCAGCCCCAGCATTTT | CASSSYRGYSNQPQHF
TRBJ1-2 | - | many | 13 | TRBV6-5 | TGTGCCAGCAGTTCCACCGGGGACCGCGGCTACACCTTC | CASSSTGDRGYTF
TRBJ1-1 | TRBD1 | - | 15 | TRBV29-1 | TGCAGCGTTGTCCGTCCCAGGGGGCCAAACACTGAAGCTTTCTTT | CSVVRPRGPNTEAFF
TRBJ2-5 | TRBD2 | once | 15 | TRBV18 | TGTGCCAGCTCCGTCGGTCCGGGGGGCCAAGAGACCCAGTACTTC | CASSVGPGGQETQYF
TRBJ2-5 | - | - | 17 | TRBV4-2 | TGTGCCAGCAGCCAAGATAGGGGTTGGGGGCCCGTGGAGACCCAGTACTTC | CASSQDRGWGPVETQYF
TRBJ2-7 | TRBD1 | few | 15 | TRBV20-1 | TGCAGTGCTAGAGATTGGACAGGGAGCTCCTACGAGCAGTACTTC | CSARDWTGSSYEQYF
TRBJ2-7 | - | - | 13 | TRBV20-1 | TGCAGTGCTAGAGATGAAACCGACTACGAGCAGTACTTC | CSARDETDYEQYF
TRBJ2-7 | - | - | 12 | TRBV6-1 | TGTGCCAGCAGTGAGTGGGGATACGAGCAGTACTTC | CASSEWGYEQYF
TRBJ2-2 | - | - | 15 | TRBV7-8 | TGTGCCAGCAGCTTAGCAGTCAGGGGCACCGGGGAGCTGTTTTTT | CASSLAVRGTGELFF
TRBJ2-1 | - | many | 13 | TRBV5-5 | TGTGCCAGCAGCGCAGGAGGTGCAAGGGAGCAGTTCTTC | CASSAGGAREQFF
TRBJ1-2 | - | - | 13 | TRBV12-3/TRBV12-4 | TGTGCCAGCAGTTTCGGTGAATTCGATGGCTACACCTTC | CASSFGEFDGYTF
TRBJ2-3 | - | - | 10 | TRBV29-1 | TGCAGCGTTTACCAAGATACGCAGTATTTT | CSVYQDTQYF
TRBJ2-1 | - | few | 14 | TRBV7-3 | TGTGCCAGCAGCTCGTACCCAGATTACAATGAGCAGTTCTTC | CASSSYPDYNEQFF
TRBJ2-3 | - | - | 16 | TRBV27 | TGTGCCAGCAGTTCTCGACCGGGAGCGAGCACAGATACGCAGTATTTT | CASSSRPGASTDTQYF
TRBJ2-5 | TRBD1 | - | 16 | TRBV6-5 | TGTGCCAGCAGTTACTACGGACAGGGCTCCCGAGAGACCCAGTACTTC | CASSYYGQGSRETQYF
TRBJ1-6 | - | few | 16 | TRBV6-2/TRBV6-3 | TGTGCCAGCAGCCGAAACTCCGGGACGGGGAATTCACCCCTCCACTTT | CASSRNSGTGNSPLHF
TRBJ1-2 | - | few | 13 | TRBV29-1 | TGCAGCGTTGGGAACGGGCGGGGCTATGGCTACACCTTC | CSVGNGRGYGYTF
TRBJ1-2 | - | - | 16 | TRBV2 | TGTGCCAGCAGTGATATCGGCCTACGGGCTAACTATGGCTACACCTTC | CASSDIGLRANYGYTF
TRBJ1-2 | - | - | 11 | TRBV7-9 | TGTGCCAGCAGCCCTGACACTTACTACACCTTC | CASSPDTYYTF
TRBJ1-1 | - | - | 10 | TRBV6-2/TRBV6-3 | TGTGCCAGCGGACGGGTTGAAGCTTTCTTT | CASGRVEAFF
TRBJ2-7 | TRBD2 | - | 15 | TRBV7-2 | TGTGCCAGCAGCTCCACCGCGGGGGGCGGGTACGAGCAGTACTTC | CASSSTAGGGYEQYF
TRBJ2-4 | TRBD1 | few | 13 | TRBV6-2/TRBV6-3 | TGTGCCAGCAGAACCGGGACAGTGAACATTCAGTACTTC | CASRTGTVNIQYF
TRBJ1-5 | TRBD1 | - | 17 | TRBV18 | TGTGCCAGCTCTCCTTACAACACAGGGGCGGGCAATCAGCCCCAGCATTTT | CASSPYNTGAGNQPQHF
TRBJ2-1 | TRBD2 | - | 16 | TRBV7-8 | TGTGCCAGCAGCTTAAATAGCGGGGGGGCTACCAATGAGCAGTTCTTC | CASSLNSGGATNEQFF
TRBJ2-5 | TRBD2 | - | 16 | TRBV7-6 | TGTGCCAGCAGCTTACCCTCCCCGACTAGCAGAGAGACCCAGTACTTC | CASSLPSPTSRETQYF
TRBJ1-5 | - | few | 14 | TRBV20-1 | TGCAGTGCTAGCCGTGTCAGGGGCAATCAGCCCCAGCATTTT | CSASRVRGNQPQHF